The rows below give T cell receptor beta chains drawn from one sample of a study of T cell changes during pregnancy in multiple sclerosis. Only in-frame clones appear in the TCRdb table, and some are missing; sequencing was by immunoSEQ multiplex PCR. The repertoire has 40,000 to 55,000 clones, 85% to 95% of them found once; the top ten carry 1% to 1.5%. Sequencing was performed on peripheral blood. These receptors were collected from a female donor with multiple sclerosis, enrolled in a pregnancy study. Each CDR3 is given with its conserved first and last residue. A D gene is named only where the DNA matches it firmly. Not every row has a clone size; where given, it reads once, few, many or a size class.

length,D,V,J,size,CDR3,DNA
15,-,TRBV6-1,TRBJ1-4,-,CASSTGPAGDEKLFF,TGTGCCAGCAGCACCGGACCGGCTGGAGATGAAAAACTGTTTTTT
16,TRBD2,TRBV5-1,TRBJ2-2,-,CASRAAGVWNTGELFF,TGCGCCAGCAGGGCGGCGGGAGTATGGAACACCGGGGAGCTGTTTTTT
13,TRBD2,TRBV25-1,TRBJ2-3,-,CATRLAGADTQYF,TGTGCCACCAGACTAGCGGGAGCAGATACGCAGTATTTT
16,-,TRBV10-3,TRBJ2-3,-,CAISDREPGATDTQYF,TGTGCCATCAGTGACCGCGAGCCAGGAGCGACAGATACGCAGTATTTT
14,-,TRBV18,TRBJ2-1,-,CASSPPSANNEQFF,TGTGCCAGCTCACCACCGTCGGCAAACAATGAGCAGTTCTTC
17,TRBD2,TRBV11-2,TRBJ2-1,-,CASSLVGASGSYNEQFF,TGTGCCAGCAGCTTAGTTGGGGCTAGCGGGAGTTACAATGAGCAGTTCTTC
13,-,TRBV28,TRBJ1-1,-,CASNFAENTEAFF,TGTGCCAGCAATTTCGCGGAGAACACTGAAGCTTTCTTT
15,-,TRBV6-6,TRBJ1-5,-,CASRWGREGYQPQHF,TGTGCCAGCCGATGGGGGCGGGAAGGGTATCAGCCCCAGCATTTT
13,TRBD1,TRBV30,TRBJ1-1,-,CAWSLQGATEAFF,TGTGCCTGGAGTTTACAGGGGGCGACTGAAGCTTTCTTT
16,TRBD2,TRBV11-2,TRBJ2-4,-,CASSPRGGAAKNIQYF,TGTGCCAGCAGCCCGAGGGGAGGGGCAGCCAAAAACATTCAGTACTTC
13,-,TRBV19,TRBJ1-1,-,CASSIGDYTEAFF,TGTGCCAGTAGTATCGGGGATTACACTGAAGCTTTCTTT
16,TRBD2,TRBV27,TRBJ2-1,-,CASSSGAGVTRGEQFF,TGTGCCAGCAGTTCTGGTGCGGGAGTGACCCGGGGTGAGCAGTTCTTC
15,TRBD2,TRBV6-4,TRBJ2-3,-,CASSDGTSGTDTQYF,TGTGCCAGCAGTGACGGGACTAGCGGCACAGATACGCAGTATTTT
17,-,TRBV7-9,TRBJ2-7,-,CASSPYSGTVFSYEQYF,TGTGCCAGCAGCCCTTATTCCGGGACCGTATTCTCCTACGAGCAGTACTTC
17,-,TRBV9,TRBJ2-5,-,CASSVGRRVGSQETQYF,TGTGCCAGCAGCGTAGGTCGTCGGGTGGGGTCCCAAGAGACCCAGTACTTC
13,-,TRBV2,TRBJ2-7,-,CASSENREYEQYF,TGTGCCAGCAGTGAGAACAGGGAATACGAGCAGTACTTC
12,-,TRBV28,TRBJ2-1,-,CASSSDQRSQFF,TGTGCCAGCAGTTCGGATCAGCGGTCGCAGTTCTTC
23,TRBD2,TRBV29-1,TRBJ2-7,-,CSPPTAGNPWSGGYGGYTYEQYF,TGCAGCCCCCCAACTGCCGGGAACCCCTGGTCCGGGGGGTACGGCGGCTACACCTACGAGCAGTACTTC
16,TRBD2,TRBV4-3,TRBJ2-1,-,CASSQEGTSGYNEQFF,TGCGCCAGCAGCCAAGAAGGGACTAGCGGCTACAATGAGCAGTTCTTC
13,-,TRBV29-1,TRBJ1-1,-,CSVVEGPNTEAFF,TGCAGCGTTGTAGAAGGGCCGAACACTGAAGCTTTCTTT
15,TRBD1,TRBV11-2,TRBJ1-4,few,CASSLGSGGEEKLFF,TGTGCCAGCAGCTTAGGTTCAGGGGGCGAGGAAAAACTGTTTTTT
13,-,TRBV30,TRBJ2-3,-,CAWRVNRMDTQYF,TGTGCCTGGAGGGTCAATCGGATGGATACGCAGTATTTT
16,TRBD2,TRBV4-2,TRBJ2-3,-,CASSQVVAGDTDTQYF,TGTGCCAGCAGCCAAGTGGTAGCGGGAGACACAGATACGCAGTATTTT
15,TRBD2,TRBV4-1,TRBJ2-5,-,CASRRTAGVGETQYF,TGCGCCAGCAGGAGGACAGCGGGAGTAGGAGAGACCCAGTACTTC
16,-,TRBV7-9,TRBJ2-3,-,CASSLGLRFSTDTQYF,TGTGCCAGCAGCTTAGGTCTGAGATTTAGCACAGATACGCAGTATTTT
15,-,TRBV5-1,TRBJ2-5,-,CASSHLGGRGETQYF,TGCGCCAGCAGCCATTTGGGGGGCAGGGGAGAGACCCAGTACTTC
16,TRBD2,TRBV10-1,TRBJ2-3,-,CASSDSTSGLTDTQYF,TGCGCCAGCAGTGATTCGACTAGCGGCCTCACAGATACGCAGTATTTT
14,TRBD1,TRBV27,TRBJ1-5,-,CASSAQGADQPQHF,TGTGCCAGCAGTGCCCAGGGGGCTGATCAGCCCCAGCATTTT
14,TRBD1,TRBV6-5,TRBJ2-2,-,CASSYSQGAGELFF,TGTGCCAGCAGTTACTCCCAGGGGGCTGGGGAGCTGTTTTTT
15,TRBD2,TRBV6-5,TRBJ2-7,-,CASSRYSGSSYEQYF,TGTGCCAGCAGTCGGTATAGCGGGTCTTCCTACGAGCAGTACTTC
15,-,TRBV5-1,TRBJ2-5,-,CASSLVGGQRETQYF,TGCGCCAGCAGCTTGGTGGGGGGGCAGCGGGAGACCCAGTACTTC
15,-,TRBV28,TRBJ1-1,-,CASSLWQVMNTEAFF,TGTGCCAGCAGTTTATGGCAGGTCATGAACACTGAAGCTTTCTTT
13,-,TRBV7-3,TRBJ1-1,-,CASSLTGHTEAFF,TGTGCCAGCAGTCTTACCGGTCACACTGAAGCTTTCTTT
18,TRBD2,TRBV19,TRBJ2-1,-,CASSIFGIAGSGNNEQFF,TGTGCCAGTAGTATCTTTGGGATAGCGGGGAGCGGCAACAATGAGCAGTTCTTC
15,TRBD1,TRBV29-1,TRBJ2-2,-,CSVVTGALNTGELFF,TGCAGCGTGGTAACAGGGGCCCTTAACACCGGGGAGCTGTTTTTT
17,-,TRBV5-1,TRBJ2-3,-,CASSLRVEGPSTDTQYF,TGCGCCAGCAGCTTGAGGGTTGAGGGTCCCAGCACAGATACGCAGTATTTT
14,-,TRBV9,TRBJ2-1,-,CASSAGSSYNEQFF,TGTGCCAGCAGCGCGGGGAGCTCCTACAATGAGCAGTTCTTC
15,-,TRBV7-9,TRBJ2-7,-,CASSLGTGLSYEQYF,TGTGCCAGCAGCTTAGGAACAGGGTTGTCCTACGAGCAGTACTTC
19,TRBD1,TRBV4-2,TRBJ1-5,-,CASSQQNQDRLDHHQPQHF,TGTGCCAGCAGCCAGCAGAATCAGGACAGGCTAGATCACCATCAGCCCCAGCATTTT
14,-,TRBV11-3,TRBJ2-1,-,CASSLETRSNEQFF,TGTGCCAGCAGCTTAGAGACTAGGTCCAATGAGCAGTTCTTC
18,-,TRBV18,TRBJ2-1,-,CASSPGQSLSSSYNEQFF,TGTGCCAGCTCACCAGGGCAGAGTCTATCGAGCTCCTACAATGAGCAGTTCTTC
16,-,TRBV5-4,TRBJ2-5,-,CASIRGPAGTGETQYF,TGTGCCAGCATACGGGGCCCGGCGGGTACCGGAGAGACCCAGTACTTC
15,-,TRBV5-6,TRBJ1-2,-,CASSLAGSTGLGYTF,TGTGCCAGCAGCTTGGCGGGGTCCACCGGGCTGGGCTACACCTTC
14,-,TRBV2,TRBJ2-3,-,CASSEFGSTDTQYF,TGTGCCAGCAGTGAATTCGGCTCCACAGATACGCAGTATTTT
16,-,TRBV18,TRBJ2-3,-,CASSPAIADGTDTQYF,TGTGCCAGCTCACCAGCGATCGCGGATGGCACAGATACGCAGTATTTT
15,-,TRBV18,TRBJ1-1,-,CASSPREGRDVEAFF,TGTGCCAGCTCCCCTCGGGAGGGCCGGGACGTTGAAGCTTTCTTT
15,-,TRBV30,TRBJ2-7,-,CAWSVRGVSSYEQYF,TGTGCCTGGAGTGTAAGGGGGGTGAGCTCCTACGAGCAGTACTTC
14,TRBD1,TRBV5-4,TRBJ1-3,-,CASSSTGPGNTIYF,TGTGCCAGCAGCTCGACAGGGCCTGGAAACACCATATATTTT
18,TRBD2,TRBV19,TRBJ2-7,-,CASSIDALAGEPPYEQYF,TGTGCCAGTAGTATAGACGCACTAGCGGGAGAACCCCCCTACGAGCAGTACTTC
14,-,TRBV4-3,TRBJ1-2,-,CASSHNRASYGYTF,TGCGCCAGCAGCCACAACAGAGCGAGCTATGGCTACACCTTC
14,-,TRBV30,TRBJ1-5,-,CAWSANSFDQPQHF,TGTGCCTGGAGTGCAAATTCGTTCGATCAGCCCCAGCATTTT
14,-,TRBV5-1,TRBJ1-1,-,CASSWGQTNTEAFF,TGCGCCAGCAGCTGGGGTCAGACGAACACTGAAGCTTTCTTT
12,-,TRBV19,TRBJ1-1,-,CASSSPGGFAFF,TGTGCCAGTAGTAGTCCCGGGGGATTTGCTTTCTTT
12,-,TRBV19,TRBJ2-1,-,CASSLGGYEQFF,TGTGCCAGTAGTCTGGGCGGCTATGAGCAGTTCTTC
13,-,TRBV5-1,TRBJ2-3,-,CASRGGNADTQYF,TGCGCCAGCAGGGGCGGGAACGCAGATACGCAGTATTTT